The present T cell receptor (beta chain) was sequenced within a study of OX40 agonist ivuxolimab in advanced cancers. Regarding the study as a whole: Among patients with partial responses at 0.1-3.0 mg/kg, clonal expansion was among the lowest.

Sequenced by immunoSEQ multiplex PCR; TCRdb stores in-frame clones only, minus some. In the table there are roughly 120,000 clones, just under 95% of which are singletons. Germline CDR1 is MDHEN and CDR2 is SYDVKM. Trimming removed 9 bases from V and 1 base from J, with 7 bases in between. CDR3 length: 12 residues. This clone was counted between two and nine times. Its antigen is not identified. Sample: CD4+ or CD8+ T cells sorted from blood, taken in a trial of the OX40 agonist ivuxolimab. The source is an adult with an advanced solid tumor such as melanoma, head and neck, liver or kidney cancer. The chain carries TRBV28 and TRBJ1-5; TRBD1 is a possible D gene (5 bases). The CDR3 spells CASQGSNQPQHF. DNA for the CDR3: TGTGCCAGTCAGGGAAGCAATCAGCCCCAGCATTTT. Based on the CDR3 plus reference TRBV28 and TRBJ1-5, the full variable domain is DVKVTQSSRYLVKRTGEKVFLECVQDMDHENMFWYRQDPGLGLRLIYFSYDVKMKEKGDIPEGYSVSREKKERFSLILESASTNQTSMYLCASQGSNQPQHFGDGTRLSIL.